Shown below are 8 T cell receptor beta chains from a single sample sequenced in a study of T-cell memory formation after mild COVID-19. Via MiXCR, TCRdb re-called the 5' RACE reads, giving one row per CDR3 protein. The data hold 350,000 to 500,000 distinct CDR3 sequences, with roughly 18% observed a single time. Specimen: PBMCs or a T cell subset sorted from them (not recorded which). Source of these receptors: a man aged 18 to 30 who had mild COVID-19 (a few samples of this study predate the infection). Cell type and time point are not known.

The chain links TRBV20-1 to TRBJ2-7; D is undetermined. Germline loops: CDR1 DFQATT, CDR2 SNEGSKA (reference sequence). V dropped 0 bases and J dropped 0 bases, with 12 bases sitting between them. The CDR3 has 15 residues. Here the CDR3 reads CSARDDTSYSYEQYF. The CDR3, as DNA: TGCAGTGCTAGAGACGACACATCCTACTCCTACGAGCAGTACTTC.

This clonotype was counted between two and nine times. This chain connects TRBV24-1 to TRBJ2-1; D remains unclear. This CDR3 is built from 13 residues. Trimming left V 4 bases short and J 8 bases short, with 11 bases between. Germline V gene data show CDR1 as KGHDR and CDR2 as SFDVKD. CDR3 loop: CATSEAGLDEQFF. CDR3 in DNA: TGTGCCACCAGTGAGGCAGGATTAGATGAGCAGTTCTTC.

The rearrangement uses TRBV7-9 and TRBJ2-1; 10 bases agree with TRBD1. The CDR3 runs to 17 residues. Germline assignment: CDR1 SEHNR and CDR2 FQNEAQ (reference sequence). V dropped 4 bases and J dropped 8; count of bases not matched to a gene: 14. This chain's CDR3 is CASSSPWDRGLLHEQFF. Written as DNA, the CDR3 is TGTGCCAGCAGCTCCCCTTGGGACAGGGGACTTCTCCATGAGCAGTTCTTC.

The chain has TRBV5-6 and TRBJ2-1, with 11 bases identical to TRBD2. The CDR3 length is 15 residues. Germline V gene sequence: CDR1 SGHDT, CDR2 YYEEEE. V trimming: 3 bases; J trimming: 8 bases; junction bases outside the gene matches: 7. CDR3 amino acids: CASSYSGGAGDEQFF. CDR3 sequence (DNA): TGTGCCAGCAGCTATAGCGGGGGGGCCGGCGATGAGCAGTTCTTC. Drawing the rest from reference TRBV5-6 and TRBJ2-1, the complete variable domain is DAGVTQSPTHLIKTRGQQVTLRCSPKSGHDTVSWYQQALGQGPQFIFQYYEEEERQRGNFPDRFSGHQFPNYSSELNVNALLLGDSALYLCASSYSGGAGDEQFFGPGTRLTVL.

This clonotype was picked up a small number of times. J is TRBJ2-4 and V is TRBV2; the D is unclear. CDR1 SNHLY and CDR2 FYNNEI come from the germline V gene. The CDR3 runs to 14 residues. The V gene lost 1 base and the J gene lost 0 bases, with 4 bases spanning the gap. The CDR3 protein is CASSEEQAKNIQYF. DNA for the CDR3: TGTGCCAGCAGTGAAGAGCAAGCCAAAAACATTCAGTACTTC.

This clonotype was seen a handful of times. The chain combines TRBV2 with TRBJ1-1; maybe TRBD1 (5 bases). Trimming stripped 6 bases from V and 7 bases from J, with 18 bases between. The CDR3 runs to 14 residues. CDR1 is SNHLY and CDR2 is FYNNEI in the germline V gene. The CDR3 DNA reads as TGTGCCAGCAGGGCGCAAACTCTGGGGGATGAAGCTTTCTTT. Translating it yields CASRAQTLGDEAFF.

J is TRBJ2-4 and V is TRBV28; TRBD2 is a possible D gene (6 bases). Germline CDR1 MDHEN, CDR2 SYDVKM. CDR3 length equals 16 residues. The ends were cut back, 5 bases at V and 0 bases at J, with 14 bases in the middle. The CDR3 coding sequence is TGTGCCAGCAGTCCGAGGAGGGACTTAGCCAAAAACATTCAGTACTTC. It yields the protein CASSPRRDLAKNIQYF.

This clonotype was detected a few times. J is TRBJ2-3 and V is TRBV5-1; 10 bases are a match to TRBD2. V lost 3 bases, J lost 2 bases, and 9 bases stayed unmatched. Looked up from germline, CDR1 is SGHRS and CDR2 is YFSETQ. The CDR3 runs to 17 residues. The CDR3 spells CASSSRRTSGDTDTQYF. Here the CDR3 DNA reads TGCGCCAGCAGCTCCCGCAGGACTAGCGGAGACACAGATACGCAGTATTTT. The full variable domain, completed using reference TRBV5-1 and TRBJ2-3, is KAGVTQTPRYLIKTRGQQVTLSCSPISGHRSVSWYQQTPGQGLQFLFEYFSETQRNKGNFPGRFSGRQFSNSRSEMNVSTLELGDSALYLCASSSRRTSGDTDTQYFGPGTRLTVL.